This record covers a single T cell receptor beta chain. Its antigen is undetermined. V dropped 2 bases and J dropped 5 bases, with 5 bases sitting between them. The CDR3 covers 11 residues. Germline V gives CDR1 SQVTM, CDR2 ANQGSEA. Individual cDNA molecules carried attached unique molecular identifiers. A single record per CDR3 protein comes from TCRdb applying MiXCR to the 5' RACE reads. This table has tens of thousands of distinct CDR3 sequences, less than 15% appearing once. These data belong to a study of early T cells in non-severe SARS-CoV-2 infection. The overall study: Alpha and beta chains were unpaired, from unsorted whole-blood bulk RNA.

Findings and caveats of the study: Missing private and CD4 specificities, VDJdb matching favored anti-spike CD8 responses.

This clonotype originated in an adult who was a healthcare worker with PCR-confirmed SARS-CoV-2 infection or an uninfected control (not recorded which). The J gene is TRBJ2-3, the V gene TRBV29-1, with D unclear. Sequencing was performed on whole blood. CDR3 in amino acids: CSVEFIDTQYF. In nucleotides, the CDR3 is TGCAGCGTTGAATTTATAGATACGCAGTATTTT.